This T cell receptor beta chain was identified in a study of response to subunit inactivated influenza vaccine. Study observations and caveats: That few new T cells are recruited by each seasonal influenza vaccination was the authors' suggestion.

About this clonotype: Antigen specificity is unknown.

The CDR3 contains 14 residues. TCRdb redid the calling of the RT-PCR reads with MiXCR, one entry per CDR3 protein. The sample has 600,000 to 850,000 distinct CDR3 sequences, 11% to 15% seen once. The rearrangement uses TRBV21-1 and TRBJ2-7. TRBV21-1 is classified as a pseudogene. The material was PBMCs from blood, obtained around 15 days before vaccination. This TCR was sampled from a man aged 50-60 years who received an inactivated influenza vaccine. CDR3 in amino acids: CASSKRQDPYEQYF. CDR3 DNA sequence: TGTGCCAGCAGCAAAAGACAGGACCCCTACGAGCAGTACTTC.